This T cell receptor (beta chain) appears in the sequencing data of a study of blood T cell repertoires in COVID-19. Sequencing used immunoSEQ multiplex PCR; TCRdb keeps in-frame clones, though not all of them. The sample consists of 150,000 to 200,000 clones, more than 80% of them appearing once. Trimming took off 2 bases at V and 4 bases at J, with 15 bases between the two ends. Germline CDR1 is MNHNS and CDR2 is SASEGT. This CDR3 contains 16 residues. The origin of this receptor is a woman aged 60 to 75 with COVID-19, enrolled during active disease. The chain joins TRBV6-1 to TRBJ1-5; D unresolved. The sample comprised peripheral blood. The CDR3, as DNA: TGTGCCAGCAGTGAAACCGGGTCAGCCCTAAATCAGCCCCAGCATTTT. Translation: CASSETGSALNQPQHF.